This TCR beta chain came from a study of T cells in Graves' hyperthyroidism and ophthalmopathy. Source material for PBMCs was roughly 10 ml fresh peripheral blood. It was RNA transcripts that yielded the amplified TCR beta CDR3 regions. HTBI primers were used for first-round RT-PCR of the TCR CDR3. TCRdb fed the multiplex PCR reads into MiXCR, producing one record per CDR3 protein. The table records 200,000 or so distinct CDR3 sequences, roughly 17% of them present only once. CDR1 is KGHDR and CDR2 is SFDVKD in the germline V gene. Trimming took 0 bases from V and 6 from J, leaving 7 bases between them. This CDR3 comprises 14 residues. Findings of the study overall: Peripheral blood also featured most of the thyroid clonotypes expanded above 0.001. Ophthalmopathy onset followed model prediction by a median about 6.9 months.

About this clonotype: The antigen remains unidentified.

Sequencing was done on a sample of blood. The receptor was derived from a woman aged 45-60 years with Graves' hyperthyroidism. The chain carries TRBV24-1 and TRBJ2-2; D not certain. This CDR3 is CATSDLQISGELFF. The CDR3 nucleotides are TGTGCCACCAGTGATTTGCAAATTTCCGGGGAGCTGTTTTTT.